Listed below are T cell receptor beta chains from one sample, sequenced in a study of blood T cell repertoires in COVID-19. Profiled with immunoSEQ multiplex PCR; TCRdb holds only in-frame clones, not every one. The sample records 150,000 to 200,000 clones, approximately 85% being singletons. The sample comprised peripheral blood. These receptors came from a human donor with active or convalescent COVID-19. The donor label of this sample is uncertain. CDR3s include the opening cysteine and the closing phenylalanine or tryptophan. A D gene is named only where the DNA matches it firmly. A row's size may be missing; if present it is once, few, many or a size class.

-,TRBD1,TRBJ1-1,TRBV7-2,CASSARQGAEAFF,TGTGCCAGCAGCGCCCGACAGGGGGCTGAAGCTTTCTTT
-,TRBD1,TRBJ2-2,TRBV7-3,CASSLGQVNTGELFF,TGTGCCAGCAGCTTGGGACAGGTTAACACCGGGGAGCTGTTTTTT
-,-,TRBJ2-3,TRBV19,CASQPRGRLDTQYF,TGTGCCTCTCAACCACGGGGGAGGTTAGATACGCAGTATTTT
-,-,TRBJ1-6,TRBV11-3,CASSRSSYNSPLHF,TGTGCCAGCAGCCGGAGCTCCTATAATTCACCCCTCCACTTT
-,-,TRBJ2-5,TRBV5-1,CASREGQQETQYF,TGCGCCAGCAGGGAGGGACAGCAAGAGACCCAGTACTTC
-,-,TRBJ2-3,TRBV20-1,CSGQSQDTQYF,TGCAGTGGGCAGTCGCAAGATACGCAGTATTTT
-,TRBD1,TRBJ2-3,TRBV28,CASREWTGGGTDTQYF,TGTGCCAGCAGGGAATGGACAGGTGGAGGCACAGATACGCAGTATTTT
-,-,TRBJ1-2,TRBV10-3,CAITRGENPGGYTF,TGTGCCATCACGCGGGGGGAAAACCCGGGCGGCTACACCTTC
-,-,TRBJ1-1,TRBV5-6,CASSLRGSRTDTEAFF,TGTGCCAGCAGCTTAAGAGGATCCCGGACTGACACTGAAGCTTTCTTT
-,-,TRBJ2-2,TRBV25-1,CASSEWFGRNTGELFF,TGTGCCAGCAGTGAATGGTTTGGGAGGAACACCGGGGAGCTGTTTTTT
-,-,TRBJ1-2,TRBV5-1,CASSLSWEDGYTF,TGCGCCAGCAGCTTATCTTGGGAGGATGGCTACACCTTC
-,-,TRBJ1-4,TRBV28,CASRNSDNEKLFF,TGTGCCAGCAGGAACAGTGATAATGAAAAACTGTTTTTT
few,-,TRBJ1-5,TRBV6-1,CASSEQASNQPQHF,TGTGCCAGCAGTGAGCAGGCTAGCAATCAGCCCCAGCATTTT
-,-,TRBJ2-3,TRBV7-3,CASSGASTDTQYF,TGTGCCAGCAGCGGAGCTTCAACAGATACGCAGTATTTT
few,TRBD1,TRBJ2-2,TRBV28,CASRTGGSGGELFF,TGTGCCAGCAGGACAGGGGGGAGTGGCGGGGAGCTGTTTTTT
-,TRBD2,TRBJ2-2,TRBV2,CASRALAGLTGELFF,TGTGCCAGCAGAGCACTAGCGGGTTTAACCGGGGAGCTGTTTTTT
-,-,TRBJ2-7,TRBV4-1,CASSQAEGSYEQYF,TGCGCCAGCAGCCAAGCGGAGGGTTCCTACGAGCAGTACTTC
-,-,TRBJ1-1,TRBV20-1,CSAERGPEAFF,TGCAGTGCTGAGCGGGGTCCTGAAGCTTTCTTT
-,TRBD1,TRBJ1-1,TRBV19,CASSMWTGGTEAFF,TGTGCCAGTAGTATGTGGACAGGGGGGACTGAAGCTTTCTTT
-,-,TRBJ1-1,TRBV3-1/TRBV3-2,CASSQFTGNTEAFF,TGTGCCAGCAGCCAATTCACGGGGAACACTGAAGCTTTCTTT
-,-,TRBJ2-1,TRBV7-6,CTSSPSYPGVLDEQFF,TGTACCAGCAGCCCGAGCTACCCCGGGGTTTTGGATGAGCAGTTCTTC
-,TRBD1,TRBJ1-2,TRBV28,CASGEPGQINYGYTF,TGTGCCAGCGGGGAACCGGGACAGATTAACTATGGCTACACCTTC
-,TRBD1,TRBJ2-3,TRBV6-5,CASKAGQGATDTQYF,TGTGCCAGCAAGGCAGGACAGGGGGCCACAGATACGCAGTATTTT
-,TRBD1,TRBJ2-7,TRBV24-1,CATSDARQGNEQYF,TGTGCCACCAGTGATGCACGACAGGGAAACGAGCAGTACTTC
-,-,TRBJ1-3,TRBV7-9,CAVRSGTGNTIYF,TGTGCCGTCAGATCGGGAACTGGAAACACCATATATTTT
-,TRBD2,TRBJ2-3,TRBV5-1,CASSLAGGPYDTQYF,TGCGCCAGCAGCTTGGCGGGAGGGCCATACGATACGCAGTATTTT
-,-,TRBJ2-5,TRBV7-6,CASSLVRGETQYF,TGTGCCAGCAGCTTAGTCAGGGGTGAGACCCAGTACTTC
once,-,TRBJ1-5,TRBV28,CASSLGGRGPGGNQPQHF,TGTGCCAGCAGTTTGGGTGGAAGGGGTCCTGGGGGCAATCAGCCCCAGCATTTT
once,TRBD1,TRBJ1-1,TRBV29-1,CSVRDRVISEAFF,TGCAGCGTTAGGGACAGGGTAATTTCTGAAGCTTTCTTT
-,TRBD2,TRBJ2-2,TRBV3-1/TRBV3-2,CASSPIYSLLAGVPGELFF,TGTGCCAGCAGCCCAATCTACTCTCTTCTAGCGGGAGTCCCCGGGGAGCTGTTTTTT
-,-,TRBJ2-3,TRBV6-5,CASSPPATVADTQYF,TGTGCCAGCAGTCCACCGGCAACAGTCGCAGATACGCAGTATTTT
once,TRBD2,TRBJ2-2,TRBV5-3,CARSRGDSGLLTLNTGELFF,TGTGCCAGAAGCCGGGGGGATTCTGGACTCCTAACTCTGAACACCGGGGAGCTGTTTTTT
-,TRBD2,TRBJ2-5,TRBV11-3,CASSLGAGGAGETQYF,TGTGCCAGCAGCTTAGGCGCGGGGGGGGCTGGAGAGACCCAGTACTTC
few,TRBD1,TRBJ1-2,TRBV28,CASSKQGIEPYGYTF,TGTGCCAGCAGCAAACAGGGGATAGAGCCCTATGGCTACACCTTC
-,-,TRBJ1-3,TRBV4-3,CASSQGESRSSGNTIYF,TGCGCCAGCAGCCAAGGGGAGTCCCGGAGCTCTGGAAACACCATATATTTT
once,-,TRBJ1-6,TRBV2,CATRQGNSPLHF,TGTGCCACCCGGCAGGGAAACTCACCCCTCCACTTT
-,TRBD1,TRBJ1-1,TRBV28,CASSMGQLNTEAFF,TGTGCCAGCAGTATGGGACAGCTGAACACTGAAGCTTTCTTT
-,-,TRBJ2-7,TRBV5-5,CASSRQSPYEQYF,TGTGCCAGCAGCCGACAGTCTCCCTACGAGCAGTACTTC
-,TRBD1,TRBJ2-5,TRBV18,CASSPRRGTGRFQETQYF,TGTGCCAGCTCACCACGGCGGGGGACAGGGAGATTCCAAGAGACCCAGTACTTC
-,-,TRBJ2-3,TRBV12-3/TRBV12-4,CASEGPDTQYF,TGTGCCAGCGAGGGCCCAGATACGCAGTATTTT
few,TRBD2,TRBJ2-3,TRBV11-3,CASSKGLAGTDTQYF,TGTGCCAGCAGCAAGGGACTAGCGGGCACAGATACGCAGTATTTT
-,-,TRBJ2-7,TRBV6-5,CASSYKLGGTAYEQYF,TGTGCCAGCAGTTACAAGTTAGGGGGGACAGCCTACGAGCAGTACTTC
-,-,TRBJ2-3,TRBV11-2,CASRLRQTTDTQYF,TGTGCCAGCAGACTTAGACAGACCACAGATACGCAGTATTTT
-,-,TRBJ2-3,TRBV6-5,CASAGQNTDTQYF,TGTGCCAGCGCTGGACAAAACACAGATACGCAGTATTTT
-,-,TRBJ1-2,TRBV25-1,CASSEYGVYGYTF,TGTGCCAGCAGTGAATACGGGGTCTATGGCTACACCTTC
-,TRBD1,TRBJ1-6,TRBV2,CASINRDRGGSPLHF,TGTGCCAGCATCAACCGGGACAGGGGTGGGTCACCCCTCCACTTT
-,-,TRBJ2-1,TRBV7-9,CASSIAEGEQFF,TGTGCCAGCAGCATAGCGGAGGGTGAGCAGTTCTTC
few,-,TRBJ2-5,TRBV7-7,CASSLTSGVQETQYF,TGTGCTAGCAGCTTAACTTCGGGAGTCCAGGAGACCCAGTACTTC
-,-,TRBJ2-7,TRBV18,CASSPKERVEQYF,TGTGCCAGCTCACCAAAGGAGAGAGTCGAGCAGTACTTC
-,-,TRBJ2-5,TRBV6-6,CASSYPIQETQYF,TGTGCCAGCAGTTACCCTATACAAGAGACCCAGTACTTC
-,TRBD2,TRBJ2-6,TRBV3-1/TRBV3-2,CASSQELTSGYSGANVLTF,TGTGCCAGCAGCCAAGAGTTAACTAGCGGGTACTCTGGGGCCAACGTCCTGACTTTC
once,TRBD1,TRBJ2-3,TRBV5-4,CASSFGQAGTDTQYF,TGTGCCAGCAGTTTCGGACAGGCTGGAACAGATACGCAGTATTTT
-,TRBD1,TRBJ1-4,TRBV28,CASNRDSATNEKLFF,TGTGCCAGCAACCGGGACAGTGCAACTAATGAAAAACTGTTTTTT
-,-,TRBJ2-3,TRBV7-2,CASSADTVIDTQYF,TGTGCCAGCAGCGCTGACACGGTGATAGATACGCAGTATTTT